This T cell receptor (beta chain) was identified in a study of human thymus T cells. Germline CDR1 is SGHNT and CDR2 is YENEEA. The CDR3 has 17 residues. The junction had 11 bases not matched to a gene; V was cut back by 3 bases and J by 1 base. Thymic resections from corrective heart surgery supplied the tissue. Libraries were prepared by immunoSEQ multiplex PCR; TCRdb keeps only in-frame clonotypes and omits some of them. The table includes about 130,000 clones, around 94% detected once. This chain uses TRBV11-3 with TRBJ1-2, with TRBD1 matching over 7 bases. The source of this sequence is a boy less than two years old with a congenital heart defect but otherwise immunologically healthy. The sample consisted of thymus tissue. The CDR3, as DNA: TGTGCCAGCAGCTTCGGCGGTCCACGACAGGGTAACTATGGCTACACCTTC. It specifies CASSFGGPRQGNYGYTF.